This T cell receptor beta chain is from a study of T cells after yellow fever vaccination. Study-level background: Where fractions had low cell numbers, libraries were prepared from them with the SMART-Seq v4 Ultra Low Input RNA kit.

The J segment lost 4 bases and the V segment lost 6 bases, leaving 3 bases of the junction unmatched. CDR1 is MNHEY, CDR2 SVGAGI, per germline. The CDR3 runs to 13 residues. Of note for this clonotype: Antigen: not known.

The study, taken as a whole, reports: It was the secondary response that reached its peak faster, day 5 versus 15, but it was weaker. Abundant clonotypes from the bulk population could have been carried over as contaminants into FACS-sorted repertoires.

TCRdb itself ran the 5' RACE reads through MiXCR, one entry per CDR3 protein. The sample includes 300,000 or so distinct CDR3 sequences, approximately 10% of them seen just once. The sample here was CD4+ T cells sorted from PBMCs, taken 5 days after the yellow fever booster vaccination. The chain combines TRBV6-5 with TRBJ1-3; 7 bases line up with TRBD1. This sequence originates from a man younger than 35 who received the YFV17D yellow fever vaccine. The CDR3 loop reads CASRTGAGNTIYF. CDR3 in DNA: TGTGCCAGCAGAACAGGGGCGGGAAACACCATATATTTT.